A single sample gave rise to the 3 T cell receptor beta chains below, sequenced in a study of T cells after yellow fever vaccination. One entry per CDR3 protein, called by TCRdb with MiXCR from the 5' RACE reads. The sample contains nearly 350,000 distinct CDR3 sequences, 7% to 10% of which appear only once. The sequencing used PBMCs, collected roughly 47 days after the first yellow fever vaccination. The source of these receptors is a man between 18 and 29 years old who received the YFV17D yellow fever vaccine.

The CDR3: CASSPRLAGKKETQYF. DNA of the CDR3: TGTGCCAGCAGTCCGCGACTAGCGGGGAAGAAAGAGACCCAGTACTTC. V is TRBV12-3 or TRBV12-4 and J is TRBJ2-5; 11 bases map to TRBD2. This CDR3 spans 16 amino acids. Trimming at V came to 5 bases and at J to 3 bases, leaving 8 bases not matched to a gene.

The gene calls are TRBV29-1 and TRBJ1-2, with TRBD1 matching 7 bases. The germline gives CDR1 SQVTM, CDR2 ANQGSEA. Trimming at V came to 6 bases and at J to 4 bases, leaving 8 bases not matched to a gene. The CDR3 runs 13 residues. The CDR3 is CSVRTGGVYGYTF. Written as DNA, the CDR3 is TGCAGCGTCCGGACAGGAGGTGTCTATGGCTACACCTTC.

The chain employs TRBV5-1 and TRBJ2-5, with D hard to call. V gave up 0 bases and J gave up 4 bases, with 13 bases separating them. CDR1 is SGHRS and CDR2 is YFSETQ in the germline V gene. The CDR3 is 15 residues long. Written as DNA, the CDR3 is TGCGCCAGCAGCTTGGGGCAGTCAGTAGGAGAGACCCAGTACTTC. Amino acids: CASSLGQSVGETQYF.